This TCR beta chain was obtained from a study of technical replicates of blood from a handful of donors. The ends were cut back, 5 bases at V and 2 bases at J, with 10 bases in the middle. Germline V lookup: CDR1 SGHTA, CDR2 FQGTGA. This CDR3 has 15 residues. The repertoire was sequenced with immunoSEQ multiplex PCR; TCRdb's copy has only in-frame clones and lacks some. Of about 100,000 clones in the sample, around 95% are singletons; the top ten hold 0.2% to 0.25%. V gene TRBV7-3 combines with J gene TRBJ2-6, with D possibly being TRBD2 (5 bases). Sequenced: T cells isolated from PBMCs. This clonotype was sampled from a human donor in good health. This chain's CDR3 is CASSARGTGANVLTF. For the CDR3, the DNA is TGTGCCAGCAGCGCACGGGGTACTGGGGCCAACGTCCTGACTTTC.